Below, one TCR beta chain is given with its context. Its antigen remains unknown. Sequence at one end of the junction differs from germline and may be a read error. The data originate from a study of cytomegalovirus exposure and HLA in healthy donors. The PCR ran on 60 Vbeta and 13 Jbeta primers. The repertoire was sequenced with immunoSEQ multiplex PCR; TCRdb's copy has only in-frame clones and lacks some. Of 170,000 or so clones in the sample, around 77% were seen once. Study results and caveats: As was reported, the classifier diagnosed cytomegalovirus status with high specificity and sensitivity. A later analysis associated roughly 15,000 TCR beta sequences with HLA alleles at a 0.05 false discovery rate.

Healthy bone marrow donors made up the cohort. The CDR3 runs 17 residues. The germline gives CDR1 SEHNR, CDR2 FQNEAQ (reference sequence). The genes are TRBV7-9 and TRBJ1-6; D is possibly TRBD1 (5 bases). The source is a woman aged 50 to 60 in good health and CMV-seropositive. The sample consisted of PBMCs. In nucleotides, the CDR3 is TGTTCCAGCAGCTTAGGGATGGGACGGAGGGCCTATTCACCCCTCCACTTT. Amino acid sequence: CSSSLGMGRRAYSPLHF.